These T cell receptor beta chains were read from a single sample in a study of identical twins. TCRdb re-derived calls from the 5' RACE reads in MiXCR, one entry per CDR3 protein. The sample yields about 900,000 distinct CDR3 sequences, over 9% seen once. The sample was also linked to a second study, of yellow fever vaccine responses in identical twins.

The sample comprised PBMCs. Every receptor here comes from a woman aged 18-30 years in good health. Each CDR3 is given with its conserved first and last residue. A D gene is named only where the DNA matches it firmly. Size values are once, few and many counts, or a class for expanded clones, and some rows have none.

size	D	V	J	DNA	CDR3
.	TRBD2	TRBV4-1	TRBJ2-2	TGCGCCAGCAGCCCCCTCCCTAGCGGGGGAACTAACACCGGGGAGCTGTTTTTT	CASSPLPSGGTNTGELFF
few	.	TRBV7-8	TRBJ2-1	TGTGCCAGCAGCCCTCAGATTAGAATTTACAATGAGCAGTTCTTC	CASSPQIRIYNEQFF
few	.	TRBV10-1	TRBJ1-1	TGCGCCAGCAGTGGTAGTTTTACTGAAGCTTTCTTT	CASSGSFTEAFF
many	.	TRBV29-1	TRBJ2-1	TGCAGCGTTGGACTACTTTACAATGAGCAGTTCTTC	CSVGLLYNEQFF
.	TRBD1	TRBV7-9	TRBJ1-6	TGTGCCAGCAGCACGGGGGGGACAGCCGATAATTCACCCCTCCACTTT	CASSTGGTADNSPLHF
.	TRBD2	TRBV7-3	TRBJ2-3	TGTGCCAGCAGCTTAGGGGCCGGGAGGGCCGGAGGAGATACGCAGTATTTT	CASSLGAGRAGGDTQYF
.	.	TRBV3-1	TRBJ1-1	TGTGCCAGCAGCCAAGCCCCGGGGGGTGAAGCTTTCTTT	CASSQAPGGEAFF
few	TRBD2	TRBV7-3	TRBJ2-1	TGTGCCAGCAGCTTACTCCCAGCGGGAGAGATTGAGCAGTTCTTC	CASSLLPAGEIEQFF
.	TRBD1	TRBV2	TRBJ1-2	TGTGCCAGCAGTGATCCCCAGGGGGCGACTGGCTACACCTTC	CASSDPQGATGYTF
.	.	TRBV27	TRBJ2-2	TGTGCCAGCAGTTTCACTAGGATCGGGGAGCTGTTTTTT	CASSFTRIGELFF
.	.	TRBV25-1	TRBJ1-1	TGTGCCAGCAGTGAATCAACAGGTCAAGCTGAAGCTTTCTTT	CASSESTGQAEAFF
.	.	TRBV6-5	TRBJ1-1	TGTGCCAGCAGCCTGACAGGTGCTGTAGCTTTCTTT	CASSLTGAVAFF
few	TRBD2	TRBV12-3/TRBV12-4	TRBJ2-7	TGTGCCAGCAGACCCAGCGGGAGGGGATACGAGCAGTACTTC	CASRPSGRGYEQYF
.	.	TRBV28	TRBJ2-1	TGTGCCAGCAGTTTACGTTCAGGGGGGGTTGGTGTGTACAATGAGCAGTTCTTC	CASSLRSGGVGVYNEQFF
many	.	TRBV5-1	TRBJ2-5	TGTGCCAGCAGCTACCAGGGTCAAGAGACCCAGTACTTC	CASSYQGQETQYF
once	TRBD2	TRBV20-1	TRBJ2-3	TGCAGTGCTATGGGACTAGCGGGGGGGCCGGATACGCAGTATTTT	CSAMGLAGGPDTQYF
few	TRBD1	TRBV29-1	TRBJ1-1	TGCAGCGTTACAGGGGGTCAACTTAACACTGAAGCTTTCTTT	CSVTGGQLNTEAFF
many	.	TRBV20-1	TRBJ2-5	TGCAGTGCAAGGGGGAAGAGTATAGAGACCCAGTACTTC	CSARGKSIETQYF
few	.	TRBV12-3/TRBV12-4	TRBJ1-1	TGTGCCAGCAGTTTAGGTCAAATATTTGAAGCTTTCTTT	CASSLGQIFEAFF
.	.	TRBV7-9	TRBJ2-2	TGTGCCAGCAGAGGTGGAAGCGGGGAGCTGTTTTTT	CASRGGSGELFF
.	.	TRBV12-3/TRBV12-4	TRBJ1-6	TGTGCCAGTAGTCCCCGAGGCCTCTATAATTCACCCCTCCACTTT	CASSPRGLYNSPLHF
.	TRBD1	TRBV6-1	TRBJ2-7	TGTGCCAGCAGTCAGGACAGGGTAGCCTACGAGCAGTACTTC	CASSQDRVAYEQYF
few	.	TRBV12-3/TRBV12-4	TRBJ1-2	TGTGCCAGCAGCGAACAGGGTCTGTCTTCCTATGGCTACACCTTC	CASSEQGLSSYGYTF
many	TRBD1	TRBV2	TRBJ2-2	TGTGCCAGCAGTGGACAGGGATATACCGGGGAGCTGTTTTTT	CASSGQGYTGELFF
.	.	TRBV12-3/TRBV12-4	TRBJ2-7	TGTGCCAGCAGTTCAGGGAGACTGGAGCAGTACTTC	CASSSGRLEQYF
.	TRBD1	TRBV7-9	TRBJ1-4	TGTGCCAGCAGGATCAGGGGGGATAATGAAAAACTGTTTTTT	CASRIRGDNEKLFF
.	TRBD2	TRBV27	TRBJ2-7	TGTGCCAGCAGTCCACGGACTAGCGGGTTAAAATACGAGCAGTACTTC	CASSPRTSGLKYEQYF
.	TRBD2	TRBV12-3/TRBV12-4	TRBJ2-5	TGTGCCAGCAGTTCTAGCGGGAGGGCCCTCGAGACCCAGTACTTC	CASSSSGRALETQYF
few	.	TRBV9	TRBJ1-6	TGTGCCAGCAGCGCCCGACAAGAAGGGTCACCCCTCCACTTT	CASSARQEGSPLHF
few	.	TRBV7-3	TRBJ2-7	TGTGCCAGCAGCCCCGACAGCGTCGTGCAGTACTTC	CASSPDSVVQYF
.	.	TRBV28	TRBJ2-1	TGTGCCAGCAGTCCGATAGGGGCCCCTGGGGATGAGCAGTTCTTC	CASSPIGAPGDEQFF
many	.	TRBV27	TRBJ2-1	TGTGCCAGCAGTTTAGTTTGGGGTGAGCAGTTCTTC	CASSLVWGEQFF
.	TRBD1	TRBV6-2/TRBV6-3	TRBJ1-2	TGTGCCAGCAGTTTCCCAGGGGGGGGAAACTATGGCTACACCTTC	CASSFPGGGNYGYTF
few	TRBD1	TRBV20-1	TRBJ1-2	TGCAGTGCTAGAGGGACAGGGGACTATGGCTACACCTTC	CSARGTGDYGYTF
.	.	TRBV20-1	TRBJ2-4	TGCAGTGCTAGTTTCGGTAACATTCAGTACTTC	CSASFGNIQYF